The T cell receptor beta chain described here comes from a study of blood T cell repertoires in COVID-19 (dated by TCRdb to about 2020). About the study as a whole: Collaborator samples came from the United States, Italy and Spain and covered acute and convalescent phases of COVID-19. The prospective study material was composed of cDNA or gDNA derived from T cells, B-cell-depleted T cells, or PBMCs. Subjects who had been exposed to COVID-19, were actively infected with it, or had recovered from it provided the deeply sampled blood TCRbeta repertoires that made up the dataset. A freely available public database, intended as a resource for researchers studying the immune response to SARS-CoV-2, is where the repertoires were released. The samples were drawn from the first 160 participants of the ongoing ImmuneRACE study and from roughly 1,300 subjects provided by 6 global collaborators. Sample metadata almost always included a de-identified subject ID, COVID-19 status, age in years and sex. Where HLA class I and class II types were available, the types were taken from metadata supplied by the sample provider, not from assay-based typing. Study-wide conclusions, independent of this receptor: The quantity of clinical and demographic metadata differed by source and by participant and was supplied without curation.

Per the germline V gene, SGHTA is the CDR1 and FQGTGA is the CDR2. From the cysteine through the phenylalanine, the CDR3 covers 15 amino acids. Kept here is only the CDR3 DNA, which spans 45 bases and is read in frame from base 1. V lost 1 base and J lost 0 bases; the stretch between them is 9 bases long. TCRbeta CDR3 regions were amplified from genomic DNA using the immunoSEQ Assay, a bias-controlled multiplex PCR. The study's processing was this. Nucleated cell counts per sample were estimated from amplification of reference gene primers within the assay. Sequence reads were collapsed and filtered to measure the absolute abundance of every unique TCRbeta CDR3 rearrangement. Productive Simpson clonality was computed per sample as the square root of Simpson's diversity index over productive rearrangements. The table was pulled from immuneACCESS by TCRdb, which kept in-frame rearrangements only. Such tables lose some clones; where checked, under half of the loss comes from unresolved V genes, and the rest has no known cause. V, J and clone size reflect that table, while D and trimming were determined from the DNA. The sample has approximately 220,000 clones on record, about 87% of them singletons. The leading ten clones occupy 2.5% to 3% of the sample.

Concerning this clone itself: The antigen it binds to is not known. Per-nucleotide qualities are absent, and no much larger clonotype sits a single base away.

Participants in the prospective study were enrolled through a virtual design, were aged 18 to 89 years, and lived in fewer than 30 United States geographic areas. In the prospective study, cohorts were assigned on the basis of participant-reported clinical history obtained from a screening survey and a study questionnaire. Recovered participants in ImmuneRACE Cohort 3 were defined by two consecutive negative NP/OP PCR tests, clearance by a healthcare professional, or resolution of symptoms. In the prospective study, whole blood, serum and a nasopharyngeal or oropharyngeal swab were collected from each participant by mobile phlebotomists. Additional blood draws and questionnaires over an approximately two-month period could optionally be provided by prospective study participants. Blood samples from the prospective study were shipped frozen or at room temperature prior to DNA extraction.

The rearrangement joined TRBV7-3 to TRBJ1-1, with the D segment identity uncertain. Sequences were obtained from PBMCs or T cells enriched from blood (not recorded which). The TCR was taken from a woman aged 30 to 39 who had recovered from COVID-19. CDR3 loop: CASSLIRRVNTEAFF. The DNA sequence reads TGTGCCAGCAGCTTAATTAGGAGAGTGAACACTGAAGCTTTCTTT.